This T cell receptor beta chain was profiled in a study of CD8 T cells in Susac syndrome. The CDR3 covers 17 residues. The trim removed 1 base at V and 6 bases at J, leaving 9 bases unmatched. In germline, CDR1 is SGHDN, CDR2 FVKESK. Reverse transcription of roughly 0.45 to 1 ug RNA was performed with random hexamers. By means of immunoSEQ multiplex PCR, TCR beta CDR3 spanning 54 Vbeta and 13 Jbeta underwent amplification. TCRdb redid the calling of the immunoSEQ multiplex PCR reads with MiXCR, one entry per CDR3 protein. The table records around 280,000 distinct CDR3 sequences, around 90% of them present only once. CD8+ and CD4+ T cells taken from blood had their TCR beta sequenced.

Sequencing was performed on CD4+ T cells from PBMCs. This chain uses TRBV14 with TRBJ2-1; 10 nucleotides line up with TRBD2. This TCR came from a human donor with multiple sclerosis. CDR3 nucleotide sequence: TGTGCCAGCAGCCAAGCATTCCTAGCGGGAGTAATCAATGAGCAGTTCTTC. Amino acids: CASSQAFLAGVINEQFF.